Listed here are 23 T cell receptor beta chains from one sample, sequenced in a study of beta chain features in type 1 diabetes. The investigators reverse transcribed all of the isolated RNA, so they sequenced expressed TCRB transcripts. Using immunoSEQ multiplex PCR, the repertoire was profiled, and TCRdb retains in-frame clones only, with some absent. In the table there are 430,000 or so clones, about an eighth of which are singletons. Sequenced material: naive CD4+ T cells from blood. These receptor sequences come from a woman between 18 and 29 years old in good health.

This clone has a handful of counts. The same CDR3 arises from other DNA sequences in this sample as well. V gene TRBV7-2 combines with J gene TRBJ2-5, with 7 nucleotides matching TRBD1. After removal of 5 bases from V and 2 bases from J, the junction contained 2 bases not matched to a gene. Germline assignment: CDR1 SGHTA and CDR2 FQGNSA. The CDR3 is made up of 13 amino acids. As DNA, the CDR3 is TGTGCCAGCAGCAGGGGACAGCAAGAGACCCAGTACTTC. It is translated as CASSRGQQETQYF.

The genes are TRBV6-5 and TRBJ2-4, with no clear D. Trimming took off 5 bases at V and 7 bases at J, with 12 bases between the two ends. The CDR3 is made up of 13 amino acids. CDR1 and CDR2 (germline): MNHEY, SVGAGI. The CDR3, as DNA: TGTGCCAGCAGTGACTTTTTTCGGAACATTCAGTACTTC. Translation: CASSDFFRNIQYF.

The table lists this clone with a few counts. This chain connects TRBV7-9 to TRBJ2-2; D is unclear. Germline values: CDR1 SEHNR, CDR2 FQNEAQ (reference sequence). The length of the CDR3 is 13 residues. Trimming removed 9 bases from V and 2 bases from J, with 10 bases in between. The CDR3 DNA sequence: TGTGCCAGTGCCAATGCCAACACCGGGGAGCTGTTTTTT. Its translation: CASANANTGELFF.

This clone was observed a few times. The chain employs TRBV4-2 and TRBJ2-7; 9 bases are shared with TRBD1. The CDR3 consists of 16 residues. The junction had 8 bases not matched to a gene; V was cut back by 3 bases and J by 2 bases. From germline, CDR1 is LGHNA and CDR2 YNFKEQ. CDR3 protein: CASSQGLRTGAYEQYF. Written as DNA, the CDR3 is TGTGCCAGCAGCCAGGGGCTTAGGACAGGGGCCTACGAGCAGTACTTC.

The table lists this clone with a few counts. The CDR3 reads CASSAKGLRYGYTF. In DNA, the CDR3 is TGTGCCAGCAGTGCGAAGGGACTCCGCTATGGCTACACCTTC. The chain is built from TRBV25-1 and TRBJ1-2; possibly TRBD1 for D (5 bases). The CDR3 loop spans 14 amino acids. The V and J ends lost 4 bases and 4 bases respectively, with 13 bases between them. Germline CDR1 is MGHDK and CDR2 is SYGVNS.

This clone was observed a few times. This chain uses TRBV2 with TRBJ1-5, with 7 nucleotides matching TRBD1. Germline assignment: CDR1 SNHLY and CDR2 FYNNEI. The J segment lost 2 bases and the V segment lost 6 bases, leaving 7 bases of the junction unmatched. This CDR3 is built from 15 residues. The CDR3 region is CASSVQGLGNQPQHF. The CDR3 DNA sequence: TGTGCCAGCAGCGTACAGGGGTTGGGCAATCAGCCCCAGCATTTT.

Notes on this clone: This sample includes further DNA sequences coding for the same CDR3. The CDR3 coding sequence is TGTGCCAGCAGCTGGGCCCAAGAGACCCAGTACTTC. Encoded protein: CASSWAQETQYF. The chain recombines TRBV5-6 with TRBJ2-5; no definite D call. The germline V gene has CDR1 SGHDT and CDR2 YYEEEE. Trimming took 3 bases from V and 1 from J, leaving 4 bases between them. This CDR3 is built from 12 residues.

There are a few counts of this clone. The rearrangement joins TRBV4-1 to TRBJ1-5; 8 nucleotides match TRBD1. Germline CDR1 and CDR2: MGHRA and YSYEKL. This CDR3 comprises 18 residues. V lost 1 base, J lost 2 bases, and 10 bases stayed unmatched. This chain's CDR3 is CASSQGRTGQDGNQPQHF. As DNA, the CDR3 is TGCGCCAGCAGCCAAGGTAGGACAGGGCAGGATGGCAATCAGCCCCAGCATTTT.

This sequence joins TRBV5-4 and TRBJ2-3, with 12 bases identical to TRBD1. Germline values: CDR1 SGHNT, CDR2 YYREEE (reference sequence). The V and J ends lost 3 bases and 7 bases, in that order; junction bases with no gene match: 12. The CDR3 covers 17 residues. The CDR3 nucleotides read TGTGCCAGCAGCTCCCCGGGACAGGGGGCGGGGTGGAATACGCAGTATTTT. This encodes CASSSPGQGAGWNTQYF.

Only a few counts were recorded for this clone. The chain carries TRBV28 and TRBJ1-1; 7 bases match TRBD1. Looked up from germline, CDR1 is MDHEN and CDR2 is SYDVKM. CDR3 length equals 13 residues. J lost 1 base, V lost 6 bases, and 2 bases had no gene match. The CDR3 nucleotides are TGTGCCAGCAGACGACAGGGGAACACTGAAGCTTTCTTT. Protein: CASRRQGNTEAFF.

This clone was seen only a few times. The sample has other DNA sequences that encode this CDR3 too. The chain links TRBV5-1 to TRBJ2-1; 9 nucleotides match TRBD1. This CDR3 contains 15 residues. The germline CDR1 and CDR2 sequences are SGHRS and YFSETQ. Germline trimming cut 1 base from V and 4 bases from J; bases unmatched to any gene: 3. The CDR3 coding sequence is TGCGCCAGCAGCTTGTCCGGGACAGGGTACAATGAGCAGTTCTTC. Translation: CASSLSGTGYNEQFF.

This clone came up a few times. V and J are TRBV7-2 and TRBJ2-7, with TRBD2 identical over 13 bases. Losses at the gene ends were 1 base for V and 3 bases for J; bases not matched to a gene: 3. Germline V lookup: CDR1 SGHTA, CDR2 FQGNSA. This CDR3 contains 16 residues. In nucleotides, the CDR3 is TGTGCCAGCAGCTTAGAGGGGACTAGCGGGGTCTACGAGCAGTACTTC. Protein product: CASSLEGTSGVYEQYF.

This clone was observed a handful of times. V is TRBV2 and J is TRBJ2-7, with 11 nucleotides matching TRBD1. V dropped 7 bases and J dropped 4; count of bases not matched to a gene: 6. The length of the CDR3 is 14 residues. The V gene's germline CDR1 is SNHLY and CDR2 FYNNEI. The CDR3 nucleotides are TGTGCCAGCACCTTGGACAGGGGGCCGTACGAGCAGTACTTC. Protein: CASTLDRGPYEQYF.

This chain connects TRBV4-3 to TRBJ1-1; unclear D gene. The V gene's germline CDR1 is LGHNA and CDR2 YSLEER. Trimming took 0 bases from V and 2 from J, leaving 1 base between them. The CDR3 loop spans 12 amino acids. The DNA for the CDR3 is TGCGCCAGCAGCCAAGAAAACACTGAAGCTTTCTTT. It yields the protein CASSQENTEAFF.

This rearrangement joins TRBV9 to TRBJ1-5, with TRBD1 as a possible D gene (6 bases). The germline gives CDR1 SGDLS, CDR2 YYNGEE. V dropped 4 bases and J dropped 4 bases, with 15 bases sitting between them. The CDR3 runs to 15 residues. The CDR3, as DNA: TGTGCCAGCAGCCCGACCCCCCAGGGGAATCAGCCCCAGCATTTT. It yields the protein CASSPTPQGNQPQHF.

This clone came up a few times. The chain combines TRBV5-1 with TRBJ1-1; TRBD1 might be the D (5 bases). Deletions cut 5 bases from V and 5 bases from J, with 16 bases between. This CDR3 has 14 residues. Looked up from germline, CDR1 is SGHRS and CDR2 is YFSETQ. The CDR3 is CASRKVIQGTEAFF. CDR3 sequence (DNA): TGCGCCAGCAGAAAAGTCATTCAGGGTACTGAAGCTTTCTTT.

V gene TRBV28 combines with J gene TRBJ1-6; D gene uncertain. V lost 8 bases and J 8 bases, leaving 7 bases between the germline ends. From germline, CDR1 is MDHEN and CDR2 SYDVKM. This CDR3 spans 11 amino acids. The CDR3 DNA sequence: TGTGCCAGCTACTCTGATTCACCCCTCCACTTT. It is translated as CASYSDSPLHF.

This clone was detected a few times. V usage is TRBV4-1 and J usage is TRBJ1-1, with D possibly matching TRBD1 (5 bases). Germline V gives CDR1 MGHRA, CDR2 YSYEKL. The length of the CDR3 is 16 residues. Between the trimmed V and J ends, which lost 2 bases and 2 bases, there was a span of 15 bases. The CDR3 spells CASSQPGGGKNTEAFF. The CDR3 coding sequence is TGCGCCAGCAGCCAACCTGGGGGGGGTAAAAACACTGAAGCTTTCTTT.

This clone was recorded a few times. This same CDR3 is encoded by further DNA sequences in the sample. This chain joins TRBV4-3 and TRBJ2-3; D not resolved. Trimming stripped 0 bases from V and 1 base from J, with 5 bases between. Germline CDR1 and CDR2: LGHNA and YSLEER. This CDR3 comprises 14 residues. CDR3 protein: CASSQDAGTDTQYF. CDR3 DNA: TGCGCCAGCAGCCAAGATGCAGGCACAGATACGCAGTATTTT.

This clone has a handful of counts. This rearrangement joins TRBV6-6 to TRBJ2-5; possibly TRBD2 for D (6 bases). CDR1 MNHNY and CDR2 SVGAGI come from the germline V gene (reference sequence). The V end was cut by 7 bases, the J end by 5 bases, with 11 bases between. CDR3 length: 12 amino acids. The CDR3, as DNA: TGTGCCAGCAAATGGGGGGAGGAGACCCAGTACTTC. It codes for CASKWGEETQYF.

This sequence joins TRBV5-4 and TRBJ2-5; 8 bases align to TRBD1. Germline V gives CDR1 SGHNT, CDR2 YYREEE (reference sequence). After removal of 4 bases from V and 5 bases from J, the junction contained 10 bases not matched to a gene. The CDR3 length is 15 residues. In nucleotides, the CDR3 is TGTGCCAGCAGCCCCGGACAGGGATATGGGGAGACCCAGTACTTC. It encodes CASSPGQGYGETQYF.

The chain employs TRBV5-1 and TRBJ1-3; TRBD1 matches 8 bases. Per germline, CDR1 SGHRS and CDR2 YFSETQ. The V gene end was trimmed by 0 bases and the J gene end by 2 bases; junction bases not matched to a gene: 7. The CDR3 covers 17 residues. The CDR3 here is CASSLDGQGSTGNTIYF. For the CDR3, the DNA is TGCGCCAGCAGCTTGGACGGACAGGGTTCTACTGGAAACACCATATATTTT. Combining the CDR3 with reference TRBV5-1 and TRBJ1-3 gives the whole variable domain KAGVTQTPRYLIKTRGQQVTLSCSPISGHRSVSWYQQTPGQGLQFLFEYFSETQRNKGNFPGRFSGRQFSNSRSEMNVSTLELGDSALYLCASSLDGQGSTGNTIYFGEGSWLTVV.

For the CDR3, the DNA is TGTGCCAGCTCACCACCCGGCCCCGGTGGGCAGCCCCAGCATTTT. Translating it yields CASSPPGPGGQPQHF. The chain links TRBV18 to TRBJ1-5; D uncertain. This CDR3 is 15 amino acids long. V was pared by 0 bases and J by 7 bases, with 13 bases between. Germline CDR1 is KGHSH and CDR2 is LQKENI.